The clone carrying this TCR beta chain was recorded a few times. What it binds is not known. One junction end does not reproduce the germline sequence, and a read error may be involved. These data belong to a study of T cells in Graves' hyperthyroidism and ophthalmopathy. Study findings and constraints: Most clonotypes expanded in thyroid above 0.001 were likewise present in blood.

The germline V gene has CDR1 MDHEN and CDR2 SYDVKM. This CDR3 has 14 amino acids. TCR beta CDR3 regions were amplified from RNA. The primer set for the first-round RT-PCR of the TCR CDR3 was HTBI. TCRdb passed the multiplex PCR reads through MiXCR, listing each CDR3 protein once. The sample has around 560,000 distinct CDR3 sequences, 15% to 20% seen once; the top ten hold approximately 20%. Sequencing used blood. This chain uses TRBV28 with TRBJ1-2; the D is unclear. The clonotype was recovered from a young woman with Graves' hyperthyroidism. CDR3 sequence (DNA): TGTGCCAGCAGTTTGAGTACCGCTAACTATAGCTACACCTTC. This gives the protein CASSLSTANYSYTF.